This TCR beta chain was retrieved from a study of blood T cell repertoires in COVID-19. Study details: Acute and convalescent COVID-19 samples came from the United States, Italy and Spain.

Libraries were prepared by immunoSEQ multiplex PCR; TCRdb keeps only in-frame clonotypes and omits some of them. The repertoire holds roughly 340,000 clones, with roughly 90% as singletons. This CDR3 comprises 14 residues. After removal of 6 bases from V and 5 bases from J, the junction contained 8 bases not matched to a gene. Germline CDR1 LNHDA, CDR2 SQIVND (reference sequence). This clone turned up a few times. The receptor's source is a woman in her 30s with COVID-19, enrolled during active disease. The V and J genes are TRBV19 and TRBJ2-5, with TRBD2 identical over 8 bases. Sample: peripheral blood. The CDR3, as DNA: TGTGCCAGTAGCGGGGGGGAACGTGGGGAGACCCAGTACTTC. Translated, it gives CASSGGERGETQYF.